This entry concerns a single TCR beta chain. The data belong to a study of blood T cell repertoires in COVID-19. About the research overall: Whether acute or convalescent, the COVID-19 samples came from the United States, Italy and Spain. T cells, B-cell-depleted T cells, or PBMCs supplied cDNA or gDNA.

The CDR3 covers 16 residues. Germline V gene lookup returns CDR1 MNHEY and CDR2 SMNVEV (reference sequence). Trimming stripped 6 bases from V and 1 base from J, with 16 bases between. The assay was immunoSEQ multiplex PCR, and TCRdb's table has in-frame clones only and misses some. The sample yields 130,000 or so clones, roughly 83% seen once. The TCR sequence derives from a man aged 55 to 69 with acute or convalescent COVID-19. Sequenced material: peripheral blood. The V gene is TRBV27, the J gene TRBJ1-5; D is perhaps TRBD1 (6 bases). The chain's CDR3 is CASRKLRGDSNQPQHF. DNA of the CDR3: TGTGCCAGCAGGAAACTCAGGGGTGACAGCAATCAGCCCCAGCATTTT.